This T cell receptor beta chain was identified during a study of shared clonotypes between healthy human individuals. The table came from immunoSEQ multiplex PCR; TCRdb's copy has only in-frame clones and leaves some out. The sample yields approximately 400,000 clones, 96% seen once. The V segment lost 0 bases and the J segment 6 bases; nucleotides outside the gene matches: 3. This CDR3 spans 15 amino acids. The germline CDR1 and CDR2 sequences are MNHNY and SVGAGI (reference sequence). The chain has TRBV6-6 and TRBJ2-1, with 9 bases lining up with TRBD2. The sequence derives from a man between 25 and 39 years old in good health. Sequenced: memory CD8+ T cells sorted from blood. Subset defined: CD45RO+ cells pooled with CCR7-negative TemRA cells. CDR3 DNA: TGTGCCAGCAGTTACTCGTGGCGGGAGGGCAATGAGCAGTTCTTC. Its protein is CASSYSWREGNEQFF.